The clone carrying this T cell receptor (beta chain) has only a few counts. Based on a CD8+CD4-CCR7+CD45RA+ profile, naive CD8 T cells were sorted. The data were obtained in a study of molecular identifiers for immune sequencing clone quantification. Study overall: Replicate RNA came from approximately 20,000 or 100,000 naive CD8 cells and was split five ways, and four parts were sequenced.

This CDR3 contains 14 residues. The V end was cut by 1 base, the J end by 3 bases, with 6 bases between. The use of previously described methods and listed TCR primers produced the bulk TCR libraries. TCRdb analysed the PCR reads with MiXCR anew, one entry per CDR3 protein. The table shows more than 450,000 distinct CDR3 sequences, with around 23% occurring only once. This sequence originates from a human donor in good health. Some libraries in this study had Jurkat cell RNA spiked in. The V gene is TRBV12-3 or TRBV12-4, the J gene TRBJ2-2; tentative D call: TRBD1 (5 bases). Sequenced sample: naive CD8+ T cells from blood, with Jurkat cell RNA spiked in. The subset is: FACS-sorted CD8+CD4-CCR7+CD45RA+ naive T cells. CDR3 in amino acids: CASSLGGDTGELFF. CDR3 in DNA: TGTGCCAGCAGTTTAGGGGGCGACACCGGGGAGCTGTTTTTT.